The 22 T cell receptor beta chains listed next were all sequenced from one sample in a study of T cell changes during pregnancy in multiple sclerosis (dated by TCRdb to the late 2010s). The library was generated by the immunoSEQ multiplex PCR assay. TCRdb carries this immuneACCESS record with in-frame sequences only. Its versions omit some clonotypes, under half of them owing to an unresolved V gene in the studies checked, with the rest unexplained. Across this sample there are tens of thousands of clones, with around nine tenths seen only once. The ten biggest clones cover approximately 0.9% of the sample. Source: peripheral blood, taken before pregnancy. The receptors originated from a female donor with multiple sclerosis, enrolled in a pregnancy study.

V usage is TRBV6-1 and J usage is TRBJ1-2, with D possibly matching TRBD1 (5 bases). This CDR3 comprises 15 residues. The V gene's germline CDR1 is MNHNS and CDR2 SASEGT. Trimming removed 3 bases from V and 3 bases from J, with 14 bases in between. This CDR3 is CASSDRLGGDYGYTF. The CDR3, as DNA: TGTGCCAGCAGTGACAGACTGGGAGGGGACTATGGCTACACCTTC.

The gene calls are TRBV5-1 and TRBJ2-1; maybe TRBD2 (5 bases). Germline loops: CDR1 SGHRS, CDR2 YFSETQ. The CDR3 extends over 16 amino acids. V was cut by 2 bases and J by 0 bases, with 12 bases left in between. CDR3 region: CASSLVSGSSYNEQFF. The DNA of the CDR3 is TGCGCCAGCAGCTTAGTGAGCGGAAGCTCCTACAATGAGCAGTTCTTC. The full variable domain, completed using reference TRBV5-1 and TRBJ2-1, is KAGVTQTPRYLIKTRGQQVTLSCSPISGHRSVSWYQQTPGQGLQFLFEYFSETQRNKGNFPGRFSGRQFSNSRSEMNVSTLELGDSALYLCASSLVSGSSYNEQFFGPGTRLTVL.

Only a few counts were recorded for this clone. The chain combines TRBV11-3 with TRBJ2-1; D remains ambiguous. This CDR3 has 12 amino acids. The germline gives CDR1 SGHNT, CDR2 YENEEA. Trimming removed 3 bases at V and 7 bases at J, with 7 bases between. The CDR3 DNA sequence: TGTGCCAGCAGCTTTGACTGGAATGAGCAGTTCTTC. This gives the protein CASSFDWNEQFF.

The chain has TRBV6-4 and TRBJ1-6, with D possibly matching TRBD1 (5 bases). This CDR3 spans 14 amino acids. V was trimmed by 3 bases and J by 9 bases, leaving 12 bases between them. Germline V gene data show CDR1 as MRHNA and CDR2 as SNTAGT. The CDR3 here is CASSEEGFSSPLHF. CDR3 nucleotide sequence: TGTGCCAGCAGTGAGGAGGGGTTCAGTTCACCCCTCCACTTT.

The J gene is TRBJ1-4, the V gene TRBV6-5; tentative D call: TRBD1 (5 bases). V shed 2 bases and J shed 7 bases, with 14 bases lying between them. CDR3 size: 15 residues. Germline CDR1 reads MNHEY; CDR2 reads SVGAGI. The CDR3 sequence is CASSYGGARGEKLFF. CDR3 nucleotide sequence: TGTGCCAGCAGTTACGGAGGGGCGCGGGGTGAAAAACTGTTTTTT.

CDR3 amino acids: CASGLSGGAEQYF. In DNA form, the CDR3 reads TGTGCTAGTGGTTTGTCAGGGGGCGCCGAGCAGTACTTC. The chain combines TRBV12-5 with TRBJ2-7; 8 bases agree with TRBD1. After removal of 2 bases from V and 6 bases from J, the junction contained 3 bases not matched to a gene. The CDR3 contains 13 residues. Germline lookup yields CDR1 LGHNT and CDR2 FRNRAP.

The chain carries TRBV15 and TRBJ1-5; D gene ambiguous. V shed 0 bases and J shed 0 bases, with 9 bases lying between them. This CDR3 comprises 16 residues. Germline assignment: CDR1 LNHNV and CDR2 YYDKDF (reference sequence). The CDR3 loop reads CATSREADYSNQPQHF. CDR3 sequence (DNA): TGTGCCACCAGCAGAGAGGCAGATTATAGCAATCAGCCCCAGCATTTT.

The rearrangement uses TRBV11-3 and TRBJ1-1, with 9 bases fitting TRBD1. Germline assignment: CDR1 SGHNT and CDR2 YENEEA. The CDR3 covers 14 residues. Trimming took 4 bases from V and 7 from J; bases not matched to a gene: 7. Written as DNA, the CDR3 is TGTGCCAGCAGCTCGGGACAGGGCGGCGGTGAAGCTTTCTTT. It encodes CASSSGQGGGEAFF.

The gene calls are TRBV7-2 and TRBJ2-7; perhaps TRBD1 as D (6 bases). This CDR3 is built from 14 residues. Germline V gives CDR1 SGHTA, CDR2 FQGNSA. Trimming removed 3 bases from V and 2 bases from J, with 11 bases in between. CDR3 sequence: CASSFPDSTYEQYF. The DNA for the CDR3 is TGTGCCAGCAGCTTCCCGGACAGTACCTACGAGCAGTACTTC. Full variable domain (outside the CDR3, taken from reference TRBV7-2 and TRBJ2-7): GAGVSQSPSNKVTEKGKDVELRCDPISGHTALYWYRQSLGQGLEFLIYFQGNSAPDKSGLPSDRFSAERTGGSVSTLTIQRTQQEDSAVYLCASSFPDSTYEQYFGPGTRLTVT.

The rearrangement links TRBV6-6 to TRBJ1-2, with a tentative D call TRBD1 (5 bases). Germline V gene sequence: CDR1 MNHNY, CDR2 SVGAGI (reference sequence). Trimming stripped 6 bases from V and 8 bases from J, with 22 bases between. The CDR3 spans 15 residues. The CDR3 is CASSSGQGMLGGYTF. In nucleotides, the CDR3 is TGTGCCAGCAGCAGTGGACAAGGGATGTTGGGAGGCTACACCTTC.

The chain is built from TRBV2 and TRBJ2-5; 10 nucleotides line up with TRBD2. Germline V gene data show CDR1 as SNHLY and CDR2 as FYNNEI. Losses at the gene ends were 6 bases for V and 5 bases for J; bases not matched to a gene: 6. This CDR3 comprises 14 residues. This CDR3 is CASRRAGGPETQYF. The CDR3 DNA follows: TGTGCCAGCAGGCGAGCGGGGGGGCCGGAGACCCAGTACTTC.

The chain uses TRBV5-6 and TRBJ2-7; 7 nucleotides match TRBD1. Germline CDR1 reads SGHDT; CDR2 reads YYEEEE. CDR3 length equals 18 residues. Germline trimming cut 4 bases from V and 0 bases from J; bases unmatched to any gene: 16. The CDR3: CASSNIRTGPITSYEQYF. The CDR3 bases are TGTGCCAGCAGCAATATTAGGACAGGCCCAATCACCTCCTACGAGCAGTACTTC.

The chain couples TRBV10-3 to TRBJ2-7, with 11 bases matching TRBD2. The CDR3 extends over 17 amino acids. CDR1 ENHRY and CDR2 SYGVKD come from the germline V gene. The V gene end was trimmed by 5 bases and the J gene end by 2 bases; junction bases not matched to a gene: 11. CDR3 sequence: CAISHSGTSGLTYEQYF. The CDR3 coding sequence is TGTGCCATCAGTCATTCCGGGACTAGCGGATTAACCTACGAGCAGTACTTC.

This clone has a single count. The chain uses TRBV19 and TRBJ1-1; perhaps TRBD1 as D (5 bases). In germline, CDR1 is LNHDA, CDR2 SQIVND (reference sequence). Trimming pared 7 bases from V and 3 bases from J, leaving 15 bases between. The CDR3 loop spans 14 amino acids. The DNA of the CDR3 is TGTGCCAGTAATTTGAAGGGGAGGGACACTGAAGCTTTCTTT. Residues: CASNLKGRDTEAFF.

This chain uses TRBV5-4 with TRBJ2-1; 10 nucleotides align to TRBD2. The J segment lost 4 bases and the V segment lost 0 bases, leaving 4 bases of the junction unmatched. Germline V gene sequence: CDR1 SGHNT, CDR2 YYREEE (reference sequence). This CDR3 is built from 16 residues. The CDR3 loop reads CASSLGKLAGYNEQFF. As DNA, the CDR3 is TGTGCCAGCAGCTTGGGGAAACTAGCGGGGTACAATGAGCAGTTCTTC.

This chain links TRBV19 with TRBJ1-1; tentative D call: TRBD1 (6 bases). The CDR3 sequence is 16 residues long. Germline V lookup: CDR1 LNHDA, CDR2 SQIVND (reference sequence). V lost 8 bases and J 0 bases, leaving 19 bases between the germline ends. This CDR3 reads CASSGRGGGLNTEAFF. The CDR3 region has the DNA TGTGCCAGTTCCGGGAGGGGGGGAGGGTTGAACACTGAAGCTTTCTTT. Supplemented by reference TRBV19 and TRBJ1-1, the full variable domain reads DGGITQSPKYLFRKEGQNVTLSCEQNLNHDAMYWYRQDPGQGLRLIYYSQIVNDFQKGDIAEGYSVSREKKESFPLTVTSAQKNPTAFYLCASSGRGGGLNTEAFFGQGTRLTVV.

This clone came up once. J is TRBJ2-5 and V is TRBV4-1; 11 bases fit TRBD1. Judging by the DNA end, TRBJ2-7 fits better; the J call may be wrong. CDR3 length: 15 amino acids. CDR1 is MGHRA, CDR2 YSYEKL, per germline. The CDR3 coding sequence is TGCGCCAGCAGCGGAACCGGGACAGGGGGGAACGAGCAGTACTTC. It is translated as CASSGTGTGGNEQYF.

This clone was observed a single time. The chain carries TRBV18 and TRBJ1-3; 7 nucleotides align to TRBD1. The junction had 6 bases not matched to a gene; V was cut back by 3 bases and J by 1 base. The CDR3 contains 16 residues. Germline lookup yields CDR1 KGHSH and CDR2 LQKENI. CDR3 region: CASSPSDRVSGNTIYF. Here the CDR3 DNA reads TGTGCCAGCTCACCCTCAGACAGGGTATCTGGAAACACCATATATTTT.

The chain couples TRBV11-2 to TRBJ2-5, with 10 bases lining up with TRBD1. The CDR3 has 16 amino acids. Germline-derived CDR1 and CDR2 are SGHAT and FQNNGV. V shed 4 bases and J 10 bases; nucleotides not matched to a gene: 15. CDR3 amino acids: CASSSWGQGMGFGQYF. The CDR3 nucleotides read TGTGCCAGCAGCTCCTGGGGACAGGGGATGGGGTTTGGCCAGTACTTC.

The chain combines TRBV19 with TRBJ1-5; D remains ambiguous. Trimming took 2 bases from V and 6 from J, leaving 8 bases between them. This CDR3 is built from 13 residues. From germline, CDR1 is LNHDA and CDR2 SQIVND (reference sequence). The CDR3 nucleotides are TGTGCCAGTAGTATAATGGAGGGTCAGCCCCAGCATTTT. Translated, it gives CASSIMEGQPQHF.

CDR3 loop: CASSEEDGPQHF. As DNA, the CDR3 is TGTGCCAGCAGCGAGGAGGACGGGCCCCAGCATTTT. The chain uses TRBV2 and TRBJ1-5, with D unclear. The V end was cut by 6 bases, the J end by 9 bases, with 12 bases between. Germline V gene data show CDR1 as SNHLY and CDR2 as FYNNEI. The CDR3 contains 12 residues.

The rearrangement uses TRBV6-5 and TRBJ1-1, with D possibly TRBD1 on 5 matching bases. Germline CDR1 is MNHEY and CDR2 is SVGAGI. This CDR3 is built from 14 residues. The germline V and J ends were trimmed by 6 bases and 7 bases, with 18 bases remaining between them. The CDR3 spells CASRLDSSLLEAFF. The DNA for the CDR3 is TGTGCCAGCAGGCTCGACAGTTCCTTGCTTGAAGCTTTCTTT.